This T cell receptor beta chain was profiled in a study of shared clonotypes between healthy human individuals. Study context: CD8 memory received one plate per donor, CD8 naive two, CD4 memory three and CD4 naive three. Study-wide results and caveats: It was anticipated that sequencing depth would influence how many clonotypes donors shared.

Produced via immunoSEQ multiplex PCR; TCRdb's table is partial and in-frame only. The sample holds 2 million to 3 million clones, roughly 93% seen once. CDR1 is MNHNY, CDR2 SVGAGI, per germline (reference sequence). The CDR3 runs 13 residues. The ends were cut back, 2 bases at V and 2 bases at J, with 6 bases in the middle. Details on this clone: Antigen specificity is unknown.

This chain joins TRBV6-6 and TRBJ1-1; the D is unclear. The sequenced sample was naive CD4+ T cells from PBMCs. Subset described: CD45RA+ positively selected. The sequence was collected from a man younger than 35 in good health. Some clones in this sample may be carry-over from other donors' samples. This CDR3 reads CASSYTYNTEAFF. In DNA form, the CDR3 reads TGTGCCAGCAGTTACACGTATAACACTGAAGCTTTCTTT.